These 6 T cell receptor beta chains originate from one sample sequenced in a study of blood T cell repertoires in COVID-19. Method: immunoSEQ multiplex PCR; TCRdb's copy keeps in-frame clones and lacks some. This sample yields 220,000 or so clones, of which about 88% are seen a single time; around 9.6% belongs to the top ten. Sequencing was performed on peripheral blood. The receptors were sampled from a woman aged 50 to 60 with COVID-19, enrolled during active disease.

The chain has TRBV6-2 or TRBV6-3 and TRBJ2-1; 10 bases agree with TRBD2. Trimming at V came to 5 bases and at J to 7 bases, leaving 14 bases not matched to a gene. The germline V gene encodes CDR1 MNHEY and CDR2 SVGEGT. The CDR3 sequence is 17 residues long. Here the CDR3 reads CASSPLGLAGVRNEQFF. The CDR3, as DNA: TGTGCCAGCAGTCCCTTGGGGCTAGCGGGGGTTCGAAATGAGCAGTTCTTC.

The chain links TRBV11-2 to TRBJ2-1; no clear D. The V end was cut by 2 bases, the J end by 8 bases, with 16 bases between. This CDR3 has 15 amino acids. Germline assignment: CDR1 SGHAT and CDR2 FQNNGV. CDR3 residues: CASSLFQSVVYEQFF. The DNA of the CDR3 is TGTGCCAGCAGCTTATTCCAGTCCGTGGTGTATGAGCAGTTCTTC.

This rearrangement joins TRBV5-1 to TRBJ2-3; TRBD1 might be the D (6 bases). The CDR3 is 16 amino acids. CDR1 is SGHRS and CDR2 is YFSETQ in the germline V gene. The V and J ends lost 7 bases and 2 bases respectively, with 20 bases between them. The CDR3 is CASGSGTLPHTDTQYF. In DNA, the CDR3 is TGCGCCAGCGGCTCCGGGACACTTCCGCACACAGATACGCAGTATTTT.

The chain joins TRBV6-1 to TRBJ1-2; D perhaps matches TRBD1 (5 bases). Trimming shortened V by 0 bases and J by 8 bases, and 10 bases separated the two germline ends. CDR3 length: 13 amino acids. Per germline, CDR1 MNHNS and CDR2 SASEGT. The CDR3 here is CASSEARGGGYTF. The CDR3 DNA follows: TGTGCCAGCAGTGAAGCAAGGGGCGGAGGCTACACCTTC.

This clone was seen a single time. The chain couples TRBV6-5 to TRBJ2-3; 10 nucleotides match TRBD2. Germline V CDR1 and CDR2: MNHEY, SVGAGI. V was pared by 5 bases and J by 6 bases, with 8 bases of the junction left unmatched. CDR3 length: 15 amino acids. The CDR3 sequence: CASSRLAGASDTQYF. The CDR3 DNA reads TGTGCCAGCAGTCGCCTAGCGGGGGCCTCCGATACGCAGTATTTT.

In DNA, the CDR3 is TGTGCCAGCAGTATAGGGACACAAGTTAATGAAAAACTGTTTTTT. Amino acid sequence: CASSIGTQVNEKLFF. This chain joins TRBV6-5 and TRBJ1-4; possibly TRBD1 for D (6 bases). The V end lost 5 bases, the J end lost 4 bases, and 14 bases lay between the germline ends. Germline CDR1 reads MNHEY; CDR2 reads SVGAGI. CDR3 length: 15 residues.